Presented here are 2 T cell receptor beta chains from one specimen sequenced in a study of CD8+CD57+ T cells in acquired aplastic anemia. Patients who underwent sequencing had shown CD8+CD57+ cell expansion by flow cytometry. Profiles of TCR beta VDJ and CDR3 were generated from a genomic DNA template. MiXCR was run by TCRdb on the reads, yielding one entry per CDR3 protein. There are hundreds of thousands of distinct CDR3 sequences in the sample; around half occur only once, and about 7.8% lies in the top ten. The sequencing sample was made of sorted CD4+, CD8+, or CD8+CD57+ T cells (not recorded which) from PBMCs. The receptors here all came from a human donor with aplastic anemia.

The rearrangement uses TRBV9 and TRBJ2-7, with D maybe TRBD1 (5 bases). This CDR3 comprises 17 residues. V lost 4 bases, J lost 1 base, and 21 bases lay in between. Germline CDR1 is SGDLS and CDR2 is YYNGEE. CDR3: CASSLFHSQGPSYEQYF. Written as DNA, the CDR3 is TGTGCCAGCAGCTTATTCCACAGTCAGGGTCCATCCTACGAGCAGTACTTC.

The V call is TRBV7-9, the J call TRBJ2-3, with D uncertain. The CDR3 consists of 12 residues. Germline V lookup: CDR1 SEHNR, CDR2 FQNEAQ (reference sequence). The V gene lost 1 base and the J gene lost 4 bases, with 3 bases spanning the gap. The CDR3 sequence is CASSLDSDTQYF. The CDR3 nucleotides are TGTGCCAGCAGCTTAGATTCAGATACGCAGTATTTT. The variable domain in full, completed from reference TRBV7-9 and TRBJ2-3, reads DTGVSQNPRHKITKRGQNVTFRCDPISEHNRLYWYRQTLGQGPEFLTYFQNEAQLEKSRLLSDRFSAERPKGSFSTLEIQRTEQGDSAMYLCASSLDSDTQYFGPGTRLTVL.